The 21 T cell receptor beta chains below come from one sample, sequenced in a study of blood T cell repertoires in COVID-19. Measured with immunoSEQ multiplex PCR; TCRdb has only the in-frame clones, and not every one. The table has about 72,000 clones, over 80% seen once; the top ten hold around 20%. The source material was peripheral blood. The source of these receptors is a human donor in a cohort sampled during active COVID-19.

DNA for the CDR3: TGTGCCAGCAGTTTATCAGCGAACACTGAAGCTTTCTTT. The encoded protein is CASSLSANTEAFF. The chain links TRBV27 to TRBJ1-1; D gene ambiguous. The V and J ends lost 0 bases and 1 base respectively, with 3 bases between them. The CDR3 spans 13 residues. Germline V gene data show CDR1 as MNHEY and CDR2 as SMNVEV (reference sequence).

The chain couples TRBV29-1 to TRBJ2-1; no clear D. The length of the CDR3 is 17 residues. The germline gives CDR1 SQVTM, CDR2 ANQGSEA. V dropped 0 bases and J dropped 4 bases, with 19 bases sitting between them. The CDR3 protein is CSVEDGVNPEVYNEQFF. The CDR3, as DNA: TGCAGCGTTGAAGATGGCGTAAACCCCGAGGTGTACAATGAGCAGTTCTTC.

V is TRBV27 and J is TRBJ2-1; D call uncertain. The germline V gene encodes CDR1 MNHEY and CDR2 SMNVEV (reference sequence). Deletions cut 6 bases from V and 4 bases from J, with 13 bases between. CDR3 length: 14 amino acids. CDR3 protein: CASSFTRLYNEQFF. The CDR3 coding sequence is TGTGCCAGCAGCTTCACTCGGTTGTACAATGAGCAGTTCTTC.

This chain uses TRBV30 with TRBJ1-3; TRBD1 aligns across 10 bases. V shed 7 bases and J 11 bases; nucleotides not matched to a gene: 8. The germline V gene encodes CDR1 GTSNPN and CDR2 SVGIG (reference sequence). This CDR3 comprises 12 residues. This CDR3 reads CASGQGGLAIYF. As DNA, the CDR3 is TGTGCCTCTGGACAGGGGGGTCTCGCCATATATTTT.

This clone turned up a few times. The rearrangement joins TRBV25-1 to TRBJ2-5; TRBD2 is a possible D gene (6 bases). The CDR3 is 15 amino acids. Deletions cut 8 bases from V and 9 bases from J, with 25 bases between. CDR1 and CDR2 (germline): MGHDK, SYGVNS. The CDR3, as DNA: TGTGCCAGCCGATCAACGGGAGCGTCAATTCGGGCCCAGTACTTC. Protein sequence: CASRSTGASIRAQYF.

This clone has just a few counts. V gene TRBV2 combines with J gene TRBJ1-3; TRBD1 agrees at 7 bases. With V trimmed by 4 bases and J by 8 bases, 2 bases remained unmatched. Germline loops: CDR1 SNHLY, CDR2 FYNNEI. This CDR3 comprises 12 residues. The CDR3 sequence: CASSGQGYTIYF. CDR3 DNA sequence: TGTGCCAGCAGTGGACAGGGCTACACCATATATTTT.

This clone was found a few times. V gene TRBV6-1 combines with J gene TRBJ1-1, with D uncertain. V was clipped by 1 base and J by 10 bases, with 13 bases between them. There are 13 residues in the CDR3. From germline, CDR1 is MNHNS and CDR2 SASEGT. CDR3 loop: CASSEGQKTGAFF. CDR3 DNA sequence: TGTGCCAGCAGTGAAGGGCAAAAAACGGGAGCTTTCTTT.

V usage is TRBV6-1 and J usage is TRBJ1-2, with D uncertain. The germline gives CDR1 MNHNS, CDR2 SASEGT. There are 12 residues in the CDR3. The V end was cut by 3 bases, the J end by 7 bases, with 9 bases between. The CDR3 DNA sequence: TGTGCCAGCAGTGATCCCGCGTCTGGCTACACCTTC. Its translation: CASSDPASGYTF.

The chain carries TRBV19 and TRBJ1-5; weak D call: TRBD1 (6 bases). V was clipped by 6 bases and J by 6 bases, with 15 bases between them. From germline, CDR1 is LNHDA and CDR2 SQIVND (reference sequence). The CDR3 totals 14 residues. This CDR3 reads CASSPGGWGQPQHF. The DNA of the CDR3 is TGTGCCAGTAGCCCGGGGGGCTGGGGTCAGCCCCAGCATTTT.

The genes are TRBV4-1 and TRBJ1-4, with D perhaps TRBD1 (6 bases). Germline CDR1 and CDR2: MGHRA and YSYEKL. The V and J ends lost 0 bases and 8 bases respectively, with 16 bases between them. The CDR3 sequence is 16 residues long. DNA of the CDR3: TGCGCCAGCAGCCAAGATGGGGGGGGGCATAGGGAAAAACTGTTTTTT. Translated, it gives CASSQDGGGHREKLFF.

The chain links TRBV7-2 to TRBJ2-5; D is possibly TRBD1 (5 bases). From germline, CDR1 is SGHTA and CDR2 FQGNSA. V lost 5 bases and J lost 0, with 10 bases in between. The CDR3 totals 14 residues. CDR3 sequence (DNA): TGTGCCAGCAGCCCGGACACGTACCAAGAGACCCAGTACTTC. This translates into CASSPDTYQETQYF.

J is TRBJ1-2 and V is TRBV7-2; D is unclear. Germline CDR1 is SGHTA and CDR2 is FQGNSA. V was clipped by 5 bases and J by 4 bases, with 26 bases between them. There are 18 residues in the CDR3. CDR3 sequence reads: CASSPRGANPPRFYGYTF. In nucleotides, the CDR3 is TGTGCCAGCAGCCCCCGTGGAGCTAATCCCCCTAGATTCTATGGCTACACCTTC.

The rearrangement uses TRBV9 and TRBJ2-1, with D tentatively TRBD1 (6 bases). Germline V CDR1 and CDR2: SGDLS, YYNGEE. V lost 4 bases and J 5 bases, leaving 19 bases between the germline ends. The CDR3 loop spans 16 amino acids. The CDR3 region is CASSPELSGAHNEQFF. The CDR3 nucleotides are TGTGCCAGCAGCCCCGAACTTTCAGGGGCACACAATGAGCAGTTCTTC.

The genes are TRBV18 and TRBJ1-3; no firm D call. The CDR3 has 13 residues. CDR1 is KGHSH and CDR2 is LQKENI in the germline V gene. V lost 6 bases, J lost 4 bases, and 10 bases lay in between. The CDR3 DNA reads TGTGCCAGCTCCGCAGGCCCCGGAAACACCATATATTTT. This encodes CASSAGPGNTIYF. The variable domain in full, with the rest retrieved from reference TRBV18 and TRBJ1-3, is NAGVMQNPRHLVRRRGQEARLRCSPMKGHSHVYWYRQLPEEGLKFMVYLQKENIIDESGMPKERFSAEFPKEGPSILRIQQVVRGDSAAYFCASSAGPGNTIYFGEGSWLTVV.

This chain links TRBV6-5 with TRBJ2-6, with a possible D match to TRBD2 (5 bases). Between the trimmed V and J ends, which lost 6 bases and 11 bases, there was a span of 11 bases. Germline CDR1 is MNHEY and CDR2 is SVGAGI. CDR3 length: 12 residues. DNA for the CDR3: TGTGCCAGCAGCCCAGGAGCGGACGTCCTGACTTTC. This encodes CASSPGADVLTF.

V and J are TRBV11-2 and TRBJ2-7; D may be TRBD2 (6 bases). V lost 5 bases and J 3 bases, leaving 14 bases between the germline ends. The CDR3 loop spans 14 amino acids. CDR1 SGHAT and CDR2 FQNNGV come from the germline V gene. The CDR3 DNA reads as TGTGCCAGCAGCCAAGGCGGGATTAGCTACGAGCAGTACTTC. Amino acids: CASSQGGISYEQYF.

This clone was seen only a few times. The CDR3 loop reads CASSIGSGGNEQYF. DNA for the CDR3: TGTGCCAGTAGTATAGGTTCAGGGGGCAACGAGCAGTACTTC. This sequence joins TRBV19 and TRBJ2-7; TRBD1 agrees at 8 bases. Germline V CDR1 and CDR2: LNHDA, SQIVND (reference sequence). The CDR3 covers 14 residues. V trimming: 1 base; J trimming: 5 bases; junction bases outside the gene matches: 4.

This clone has only a few counts. The rearrangement uses TRBV29-1 and TRBJ1-1, with D uncertain. The CDR3 is 13 amino acids. The V and J ends lost 1 base and 3 bases respectively, with 9 bases between them. Per germline, CDR1 SQVTM and CDR2 ANQGSEA. CDR3 protein: CSVEGVEYTEAFF. As DNA, the CDR3 is TGCAGCGTTGAAGGGGTGGAGTACACTGAAGCTTTCTTT.

The chain combines TRBV5-6 with TRBJ1-4; D is perhaps TRBD1 (6 bases). CDR3 length: 14 amino acids. V gave up 1 base and J gave up 4 bases, with 8 bases separating them. Germline V gene sequence: CDR1 SGHDT, CDR2 YYEEEE. CDR3 loop: CASSLRGINEKLFF. The CDR3 nucleotides are TGTGCCAGCAGCTTGAGGGGGATTAATGAAAAACTGTTTTTT.

The genes are TRBV7-2 and TRBJ2-2; a weak D match, TRBD1 (7 bases). The length of the CDR3 is 15 residues. Germline CDR1 and CDR2: SGHTA and FQGNSA. V was pared by 2 bases and J by 4 bases, with 11 bases between. The DNA for the CDR3 is TGTGCCAGCAGCTTACTTCAGGGGGGCACCGGGGAGCTGTTTTTT. It translates to CASSLLQGGTGELFF.

The V and J genes are TRBV5-1 and TRBJ1-5; possibly TRBD1 for D (5 bases). Trimming pared 5 bases from V and 5 bases from J, leaving 14 bases between. Looked up from germline, CDR1 is SGHRS and CDR2 is YFSETQ. The CDR3 consists of 14 residues. The CDR3 reads CASREGREDQPQHF. In DNA form, the CDR3 reads TGCGCCAGCAGAGAAGGCAGGGAAGATCAGCCCCAGCATTTT.